This TCR beta chain was captured in a study of STAT5B mutations in CD4+ large granular lymphocyte leukemia. CDR1 is LNHDA, CDR2 SQIVND, per germline (reference sequence). This CDR3 is 16 amino acids long. The V end was cut by 6 bases, the J end by 1 base, with 18 bases between. The method was immunoSEQ multiplex PCR; TCRdb's version includes in-frame clones alone and lacks a portion of them. This table has some 40,000 clones, roughly 85% appearing once. V and J are TRBV19 and TRBJ1-1, with D perhaps matching TRBD1 (5 bases). Sequenced: CD4+ T cells from blood buffy coats. This receptor was obtained from a human donor in good health. CDR3 DNA: TGTGCCAGTAGACCATACCTGACAGCGGCGAACACTGAAGCTTTCTTT. Amino acid sequence: CASRPYLTAANTEAFF.